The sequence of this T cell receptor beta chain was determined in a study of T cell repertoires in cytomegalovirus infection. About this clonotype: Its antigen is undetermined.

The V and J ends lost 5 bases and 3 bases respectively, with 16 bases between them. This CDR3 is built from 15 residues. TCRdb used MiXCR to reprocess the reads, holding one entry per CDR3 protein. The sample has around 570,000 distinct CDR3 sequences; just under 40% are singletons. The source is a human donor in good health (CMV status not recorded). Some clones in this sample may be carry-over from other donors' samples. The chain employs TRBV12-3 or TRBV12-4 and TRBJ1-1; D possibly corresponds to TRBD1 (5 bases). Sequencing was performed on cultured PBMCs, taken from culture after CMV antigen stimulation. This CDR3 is CASSGDGGRYTEAFF. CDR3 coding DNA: TGTGCCAGCAGTGGGGACGGGGGGAGATACACTGAAGCTTTCTTT.